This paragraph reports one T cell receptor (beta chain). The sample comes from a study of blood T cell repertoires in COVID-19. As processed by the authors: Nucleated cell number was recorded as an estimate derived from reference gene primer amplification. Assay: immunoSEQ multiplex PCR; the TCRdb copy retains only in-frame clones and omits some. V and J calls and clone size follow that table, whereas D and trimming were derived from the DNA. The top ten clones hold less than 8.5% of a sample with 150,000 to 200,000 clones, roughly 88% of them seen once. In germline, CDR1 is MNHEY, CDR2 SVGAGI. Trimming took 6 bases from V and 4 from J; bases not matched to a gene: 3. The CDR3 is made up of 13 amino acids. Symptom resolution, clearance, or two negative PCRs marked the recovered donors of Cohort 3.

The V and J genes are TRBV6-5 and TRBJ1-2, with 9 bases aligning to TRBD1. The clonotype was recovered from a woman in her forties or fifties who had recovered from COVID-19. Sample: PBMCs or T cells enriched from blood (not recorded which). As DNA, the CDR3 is TGTGCCAGCAGCCTGGACAGGGGCTATGGCTACACCTTC. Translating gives CASSLDRGYGYTF.